The text below deals with one T cell receptor beta chain. The antigen remains undetermined. The CDR3 is made up of 14 amino acids. The germline gives CDR1 SGHDT, CDR2 YYEEEE. Germline trimming cut 2 bases from V and 3 bases from J; bases unmatched to any gene: 4. The authors reverse transcribed all of the isolated RNA, so sequencing captured expressed TCRB transcripts. Sequenced by immunoSEQ multiplex PCR; TCRdb stores in-frame clones only, minus some. The data contain some 150,000 clones, about 13% of them seen just once; the ten biggest clones take up 1% to 1.5%. The data are from a study of beta chain features in type 1 diabetes. Study-level findings and limits: Type 1 diabetes patients showed a moderate but significant shortening of TCRB CDR3s in all four CD4+ subsets. The similarity of naive, central memory and Treg TCRB repertoires appeared greater among patients than among healthy donors. Highly expressing activated T cells could be over-counted with a cDNA template. These data did not resolve whether HLA type affects TCRB rearrangement.

Material: central memory CD4+ T cells from blood. The source of this sequence is a man aged 18 to 30 with type 1 diabetes. The rearrangement links TRBV5-6 to TRBJ1-2; TRBD1 matches 7 bases. The chain's CDR3 is CASSFIGGDYGYTF. CDR3 nucleotide sequence: TGTGCCAGCAGCTTTATAGGGGGCGACTATGGCTACACCTTC.